The 30 T cell receptor beta chains presented below share a single source sample, sequenced in a study of cytomegalovirus exposure and HLA in healthy donors. Data came from immunoSEQ multiplex PCR; TCRdb stores just in-frame clones and leaves some out. The data hold over 150,000 clones, with 75% to 95% observed a single time. The sequenced sample was PBMCs. These receptors were collected from a young woman in good health and CMV-seropositive.

This clone has just one count. The same CDR3 arises from other DNA sequences in this sample as well. The J gene is TRBJ2-3, the V gene TRBV9; TRBD2 agrees at 7 bases. The CDR3 contains 15 residues. J gave up 0 bases and V 0 bases, and 1 base lay outside the gene matches. From germline, CDR1 is SGDLS and CDR2 YYNGEE. In nucleotides, the CDR3 is TGTGCCAGCAGCGTAGGAGCGGGAAGCACAGATACGCAGTATTTT. Its protein is CASSVGAGSTDTQYF.

The chain recombines TRBV4-1 with TRBJ2-7, with D unclear. This CDR3 contains 11 residues. Germline CDR1 reads MGHRA; CDR2 reads YSYEKL. V was trimmed by 2 bases and J by 6 bases, leaving 5 bases between them. CDR3 residues: CASSQSGEQYF. The CDR3, as DNA: TGCGCCAGCAGCCAATCGGGCGAGCAGTACTTC.

The chain is built from TRBV6-1 and TRBJ1-1, with a tentative D call TRBD1 (6 bases). Trimming took 3 bases from V and 1 from J, leaving 12 bases between them. The CDR3 spans 15 residues. The germline CDR1 and CDR2 sequences are MNHNS and SASEGT. CDR3 protein: CASSDRTVWNTEAFF. CDR3 bases: TGTGCCAGCAGTGATAGGACAGTGTGGAACACTGAAGCTTTCTTT.

This chain links TRBV6-1 with TRBJ1-6, with D unresolved. The germline gives CDR1 MNHNS, CDR2 SASEGT. The CDR3 consists of 15 residues. The ends were cut back, 2 bases at V and 13 bases at J, with 18 bases in the middle. The CDR3 loop reads CASSEWAGRLSPLHF. For the CDR3, the DNA is TGTGCCAGCAGTGAATGGGCAGGCCGCCTATCTCCCCTCCACTTT.

The chain couples TRBV30 to TRBJ2-3, with no clear D. The length of the CDR3 is 12 residues. The germline V gene encodes CDR1 GTSNPN and CDR2 SVGIG (reference sequence). The V gene lost 0 bases and the J gene lost 4 bases, with 5 bases spanning the gap. CDR3 protein: CAWSVTADTQYF. The CDR3 nucleotides are TGTGCCTGGAGTGTAACGGCAGATACGCAGTATTTT.

The rearrangement links TRBV7-6 to TRBJ2-5, with a tentative D call TRBD2 (6 bases). The length of the CDR3 is 14 residues. V dropped 1 base and J dropped 4 bases, with 10 bases sitting between them. The germline CDR1 and CDR2 sequences are SGHVS and FNYEAQ. In DNA form, the CDR3 reads TGTGCCAGCAGCTTAGGCGGGGCGGGAGAGACCCAGTACTTC. Translation: CASSLGGAGETQYF.

The rearrangement uses TRBV4-1 and TRBJ2-2, with D tentatively TRBD1 (6 bases). V was cut by 2 bases and J by 2 bases, with 18 bases left in between. Per the germline V gene, CDR1 is MGHRA and CDR2 is YSYEKL. The CDR3 runs 18 residues. CDR3 loop: CASSQSLGRGDNTGELFF. The CDR3 region has the DNA TGCGCCAGCAGCCAAAGTTTAGGCAGGGGCGATAACACCGGGGAGCTGTTTTTT.

The chain uses TRBV19 and TRBJ1-2; maybe TRBD1 (6 bases). The CDR3 consists of 12 residues. Germline V gene sequence: CDR1 LNHDA, CDR2 SQIVND (reference sequence). The ends were cut back, 3 bases at V and 6 bases at J, with 8 bases in the middle. CDR3: CASSMGADGYTF. The CDR3 bases are TGTGCCAGTAGTATGGGGGCGGATGGCTACACCTTC.

The rearrangement links TRBV29-1 to TRBJ2-1; TRBD2 matches 7 bases. The length of the CDR3 is 13 residues. The J segment lost 5 bases and the V segment lost 1 base, leaving 2 bases of the junction unmatched. Germline values: CDR1 SQVTM, CDR2 ANQGSEA. The CDR3 DNA follows: TGCAGCGTTGAAGGTCTAGCGGACAATGAGCAGTTCTTC. It specifies CSVEGLADNEQFF.

The chain has TRBV5-5 and TRBJ2-7; D is undetermined. The CDR3 is made up of 11 amino acids. Trimming shortened V by 3 bases and J by 2 bases, and 3 bases separated the two germline ends. Germline values: CDR1 SGHKS, CDR2 YYEKEE (reference sequence). CDR3 in amino acids: CASSSAYEQYF. The CDR3 nucleotides are TGTGCCAGCAGCTCTGCCTACGAGCAGTACTTC.

This chain links TRBV6-4 with TRBJ2-1; 9 bases match TRBD2. The CDR3 is 14 residues long. From germline, CDR1 is MRHNA and CDR2 SNTAGT. J gave up 14 bases and V 5 bases, and 13 bases lay outside the gene matches. The CDR3 bases are TGTGCCAGCAGTCCCTATTCGCTAGCGGGATATAAGTTCTTC. This encodes CASSPYSLAGYKFF.

The V call is TRBV19, the J call TRBJ1-2, with TRBD1 matching over 8 bases. The CDR3 loop spans 16 amino acids. Per germline, CDR1 LNHDA and CDR2 SQIVND (reference sequence). The V gene end was trimmed by 6 bases and the J gene end by 0 bases; junction bases not matched to a gene: 9. CDR3 sequence reads: CASSRGQGRSNYGYTF. Here the CDR3 DNA reads TGTGCCAGTAGCAGAGGACAGGGCCGATCTAACTATGGCTACACCTTC.

The gene calls are TRBV11-3 and TRBJ2-4; 7 bases agree with TRBD1. Germline trimming cut 1 base from V and 6 bases from J; bases unmatched to any gene: 6. Germline CDR1 SGHNT, CDR2 YENEEA. The CDR3 totals 15 residues. CDR3 in amino acids: CASSLAGTEGNIQYF. DNA of the CDR3: TGTGCCAGCAGCTTAGCCGGGACAGAGGGAAACATTCAGTACTTC.

Worth noting for this clone: Additional DNA sequences in this sample encode the identical CDR3. The V call is TRBV11-2, the J call TRBJ2-7, with 9 bases identical to TRBD1. Germline CDR1 and CDR2: SGHAT and FQNNGV. The CDR3 loop spans 14 amino acids. The trim removed 3 bases at V and 2 bases at J, leaving 2 bases unmatched. In DNA form, the CDR3 reads TGTGCCAGCAGCTTGGGACAGGGCGCCTACGAGCAGTACTTC. Translating gives CASSLGQGAYEQYF.

The genes are TRBV14 and TRBJ1-2; D might be TRBD1 (5 bases). Germline V gives CDR1 SGHDN, CDR2 FVKESK. V gave up 2 bases and J gave up 2 bases, with 12 bases separating them. There are 15 residues in the CDR3. CDR3 in amino acids: CASSQSRGKNYGYTF. The CDR3 DNA follows: TGTGCCAGCAGCCAAAGTCGGGGGAAGAACTATGGCTACACCTTC.

V usage is TRBV15 and J usage is TRBJ2-7; 8 nucleotides line up with TRBD1. V was pared by 0 bases and J by 3 bases, with 13 bases of the junction left unmatched. From germline, CDR1 is LNHNV and CDR2 YYDKDF (reference sequence). This CDR3 spans 18 amino acids. The CDR3 bases are TGTGCCACCAGCAGAGATCCCGCCGGACAGGGAGCCCACTACGAGCAGTACTTC. Protein sequence: CATSRDPAGQGAHYEQYF.

The genes are TRBV7-9 and TRBJ2-1, with a possible D match to TRBD1 (5 bases). V dropped 0 bases and J dropped 7 bases, with 7 bases sitting between them. The CDR3 totals 13 residues. Germline V gives CDR1 SEHNR, CDR2 FQNEAQ (reference sequence). CDR3 in amino acids: CASSLASGNEQFF. DNA of the CDR3: TGTGCCAGCAGCTTAGCGTCAGGGAATGAGCAGTTCTTC.

This clone was seen a single time. The chain is built from TRBV11-2 and TRBJ2-1; possible D gene TRBD1, 6 bases. V lost 6 bases, J lost 0 bases, and 15 bases lay in between. CDR1 is SGHAT and CDR2 is FQNNGV in the germline V gene. The length of the CDR3 is 16 residues. The CDR3, as DNA: TGTGCCAGCAGACCTTTTACAGGGAGCTCCTACAATGAGCAGTTCTTC. This codes for CASRPFTGSSYNEQFF.

The chain links TRBV28 to TRBJ1-2; D is unresolved. Germline loops: CDR1 MDHEN, CDR2 SYDVKM. V lost 5 bases and J 8 bases, leaving 6 bases between the germline ends. The CDR3 runs 10 residues. The CDR3 DNA reads as TGTGCCAGCAGTCAGTCGGGCTACACCTTC. As protein: CASSQSGYTF.

The rearrangement links TRBV29-1 to TRBJ2-7; weak D call: TRBD1 (6 bases). The CDR3 has 14 amino acids. Germline CDR1 and CDR2: SQVTM and ANQGSEA. V was pared by 5 bases and J by 3 bases, with 17 bases between. The DNA of the CDR3 is TGCAGCGTTCATCAGGGTGGACAGATCTACGAGCAGTACTTC. This gives the protein CSVHQGGQIYEQYF.

The chain is built from TRBV7-2 and TRBJ2-5; D not certain. Germline V CDR1 and CDR2: SGHTA, FQGNSA. V lost 1 base to trimming and J lost 2 bases, with 5 bases between them. The CDR3 is 13 residues long. CDR3 loop: CASSLGTQETQYF. The CDR3 DNA follows: TGTGCCAGCAGCTTAGGTACTCAAGAGACCCAGTACTTC. Filled out from reference TRBV7-2 and TRBJ2-5, the complete variable domain reads GAGVSQSPSNKVTEKGKDVELRCDPISGHTALYWYRQSLGQGLEFLIYFQGNSAPDKSGLPSDRFSAERTGGSVSTLTIQRTQQEDSAVYLCASSLGTQETQYFGPGTRLLVL.

This sequence joins TRBV18 and TRBJ2-7; TRBD1 matches 10 bases. Germline V gene data show CDR1 as KGHSH and CDR2 as LQKENI. This CDR3 has 14 amino acids. Trimming took 9 bases from V and 4 from J; bases not matched to a gene: 9. The CDR3 is CASTKGDRGYEQYF. The DNA for the CDR3 is TGTGCCAGTACAAAGGGGGACAGGGGTTACGAGCAGTACTTC.

As DNA, the CDR3 is TGTGCCATCAGTTTCCCAGGGTCCTACGAGCAGTACTTC. Translation: CAISFPGSYEQYF. The chain links TRBV10-3 to TRBJ2-7; D perhaps matches TRBD1 (5 bases). There are 13 residues in the CDR3. Germline CDR1 and CDR2: ENHRY and SYGVKD. Trimming removed 5 bases from V and 1 base from J, with 9 bases in between.

V usage is TRBV28 and J usage is TRBJ1-1; possible D gene TRBD1, 6 bases. Germline CDR1 reads MDHEN; CDR2 reads SYDVKM. The CDR3 has 13 amino acids. V was trimmed by 8 bases and J by 3 bases, leaving 13 bases between them. The CDR3 bases are TGTGCCAGCCGCTTGGGGGCGGACACTGAAGCTTTCTTT. This encodes CASRLGADTEAFF.

The gene calls are TRBV5-1 and TRBJ2-5; D gene ambiguous. The CDR3 length is 13 residues. Deletions cut 4 bases from V and 5 bases from J, with 12 bases between. CDR1 is SGHRS, CDR2 YFSETQ, per germline. The DNA for the CDR3 is TGCGCCAGCAGCCCGCCCCGCCGGGAGACCCAGTACTTC. Protein sequence: CASSPPRRETQYF.

This chain uses TRBV2 with TRBJ2-1, with D tentatively TRBD2 (5 bases). The V end lost 6 bases, the J end lost 15 bases, and 21 bases lay between the germline ends. Germline V lookup: CDR1 SNHLY, CDR2 FYNNEI. CDR3 length: 13 amino acids. CDR3 amino acids: CASRELDPSGSFF. The DNA for the CDR3 is TGTGCCAGCAGGGAACTAGATCCTTCGGGATCGTTCTTC.

This chain joins TRBV5-4 and TRBJ2-7; 7 nucleotides match TRBD2. After removal of 1 base from V and 7 bases from J, the junction contained 11 bases not matched to a gene. CDR3 size: 15 residues. Germline CDR1 and CDR2: SGHNT and YYREEE (reference sequence). Written as DNA, the CDR3 is TGTGCCAGCAGCTTGAGGGATCGGGGAGGGATGGAGCAGTACTTC. Its protein product is CASSLRDRGGMEQYF.

This chain joins TRBV5-1 and TRBJ1-3, with 8 nucleotides matching TRBD1. The J segment lost 0 bases and the V segment lost 0 bases, leaving 5 bases of the junction unmatched. The CDR3 runs 17 residues. The germline V gene has CDR1 SGHRS and CDR2 YFSETQ. CDR3 in amino acids: CASSLATGGLSGNTIYF. The CDR3 bases are TGCGCCAGCAGCTTGGCCACAGGGGGTCTCTCTGGAAACACCATATATTTT.

The gene calls are TRBV10-1 and TRBJ2-5; the match to TRBD1 covers 10 bases. V shed 8 bases and J 2 bases; nucleotides not matched to a gene: 8. This CDR3 comprises 15 residues. CDR1 is WNHNN, CDR2 SYGVQD, per germline (reference sequence). The CDR3 region has the DNA TGCGCCAGCCCCGACAGGGGGCGACGTCAAGAGACCCAGTACTTC. As protein: CASPDRGRRQETQYF.

J is TRBJ1-5 and V is TRBV9; possibly TRBD1 for D (5 bases). Germline-derived CDR1 and CDR2 are SGDLS and YYNGEE. This CDR3 comprises 17 residues. V was pared by 0 bases and J by 4 bases, with 17 bases between. The DNA for the CDR3 is TGTGCCAGCAGCGTAGGCCCACAGGTACGATTGAATCAGCCCCAGCATTTT. Residues: CASSVGPQVRLNQPQHF.